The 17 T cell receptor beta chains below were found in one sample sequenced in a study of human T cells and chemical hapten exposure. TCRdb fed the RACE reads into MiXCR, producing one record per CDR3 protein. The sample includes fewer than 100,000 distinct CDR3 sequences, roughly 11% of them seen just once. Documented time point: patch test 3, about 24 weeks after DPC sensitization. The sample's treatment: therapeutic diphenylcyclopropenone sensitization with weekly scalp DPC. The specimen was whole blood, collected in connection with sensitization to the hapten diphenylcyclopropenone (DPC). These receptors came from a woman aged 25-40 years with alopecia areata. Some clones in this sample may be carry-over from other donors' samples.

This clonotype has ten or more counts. The CDR3 coding sequence is TGTGCCAGCAGTTTAGTCCGGAGGAACACTGAAGCTTTCTTT. This gives the protein CASSLVRRNTEAFF. The chain links TRBV28 to TRBJ1-1, with D unclear. With 2 bases removed from V and 1 base from J, the gap between germline ends came to 8 bases. This CDR3 has 14 residues. The germline V gene has CDR1 MDHEN and CDR2 SYDVKM.

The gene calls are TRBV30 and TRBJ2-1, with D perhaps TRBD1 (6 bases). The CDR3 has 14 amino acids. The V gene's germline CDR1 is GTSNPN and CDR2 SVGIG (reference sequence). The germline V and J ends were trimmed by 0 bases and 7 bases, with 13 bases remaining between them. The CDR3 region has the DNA TGTGCCTGGAGTGTACCCGGGACAAGGAATGAGCAGTTCTTC. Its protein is CAWSVPGTRNEQFF.

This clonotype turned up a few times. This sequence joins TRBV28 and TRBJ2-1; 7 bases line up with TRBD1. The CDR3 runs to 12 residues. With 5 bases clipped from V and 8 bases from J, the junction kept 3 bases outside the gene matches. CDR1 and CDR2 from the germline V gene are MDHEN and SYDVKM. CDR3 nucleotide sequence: TGTGCCAGCAGTGAGGGGGCTGATGAGCAGTTCTTC. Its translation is CASSEGADEQFF.

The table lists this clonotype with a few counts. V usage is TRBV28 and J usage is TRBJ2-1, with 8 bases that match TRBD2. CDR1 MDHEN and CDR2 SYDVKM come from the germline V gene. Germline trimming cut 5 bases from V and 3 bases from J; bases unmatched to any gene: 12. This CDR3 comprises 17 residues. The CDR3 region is CASSPRVRRGGYNEQFF. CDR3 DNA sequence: TGTGCCAGCAGTCCTAGAGTCCGCCGGGGGGGCTACAATGAGCAGTTCTTC. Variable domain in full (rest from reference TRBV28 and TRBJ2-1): DVKVTQSSRYLVKRTGEKVFLECVQDMDHENMFWYRQDPGLGLRLIYFSYDVKMKEKGDIPEGYSVSREKKERFSLILESASTNQTSMYLCASSPRVRRGGYNEQFFGPGTRLTVL.

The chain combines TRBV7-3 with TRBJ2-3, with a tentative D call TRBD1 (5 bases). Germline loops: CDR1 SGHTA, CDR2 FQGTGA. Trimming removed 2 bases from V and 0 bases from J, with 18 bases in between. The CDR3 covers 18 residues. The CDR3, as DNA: TGTGCCAGCAGCTTAGGATCACGAGGACAAACTAGCACAGATACGCAGTATTTT. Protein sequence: CASSLGSRGQTSTDTQYF.

The CDR3 loop is CASSVEAENSPLHF. The CDR3, as DNA: TGTGCCAGCAGCGTAGAGGCAGAAAATTCACCCCTCCACTTT. The genes are TRBV7-2 and TRBJ1-6; D is ambiguous. Germline V CDR1 and CDR2: SGHTA, FQGNSA. The CDR3 loop spans 14 amino acids. Trimming removed 5 bases from V and 7 bases from J, with 12 bases in between.

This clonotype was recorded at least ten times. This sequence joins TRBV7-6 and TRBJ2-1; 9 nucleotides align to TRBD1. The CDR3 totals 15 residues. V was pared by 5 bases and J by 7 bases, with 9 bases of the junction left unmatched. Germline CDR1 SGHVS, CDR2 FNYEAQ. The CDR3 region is CASSLPGQGRNEQFF. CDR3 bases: TGTGCCAGCAGCCTTCCGGGACAGGGTAGAAATGAGCAGTTCTTC.

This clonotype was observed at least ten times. The CDR3 DNA follows: TGTGCCAGCAGTGCCACCGGCGGACTAGCGGCCTACGAGCAGTACTTC. This codes for CASSATGGLAAYEQYF. The chain is built from TRBV6-4 and TRBJ2-7; 10 positions match TRBD2. The V gene's germline CDR1 is MRHNA and CDR2 SNTAGT. The V and J ends lost 4 bases and 2 bases, in that order; junction bases with no gene match: 8. The CDR3 runs 16 residues.

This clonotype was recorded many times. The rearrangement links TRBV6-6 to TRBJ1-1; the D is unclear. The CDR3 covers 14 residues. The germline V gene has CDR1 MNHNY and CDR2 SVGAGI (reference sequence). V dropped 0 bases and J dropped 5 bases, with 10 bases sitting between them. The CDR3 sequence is CASSYSRRETEAFF. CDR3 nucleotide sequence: TGTGCCAGCAGTTACTCTCGCCGGGAGACTGAAGCTTTCTTT.

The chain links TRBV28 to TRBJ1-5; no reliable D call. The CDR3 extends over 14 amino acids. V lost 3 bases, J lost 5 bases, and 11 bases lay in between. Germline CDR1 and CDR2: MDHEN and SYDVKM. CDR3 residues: CASSFTAGDQPQHF. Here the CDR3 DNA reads TGTGCCAGCAGTTTTACGGCCGGGGATCAGCCCCAGCATTTT.

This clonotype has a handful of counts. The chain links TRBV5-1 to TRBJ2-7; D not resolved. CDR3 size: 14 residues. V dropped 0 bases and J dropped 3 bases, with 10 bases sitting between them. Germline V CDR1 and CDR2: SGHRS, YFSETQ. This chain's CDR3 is CASSLEGGSYEQYF. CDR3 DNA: TGCGCCAGCAGCTTGGAGGGCGGAAGCTACGAGCAGTACTTC.

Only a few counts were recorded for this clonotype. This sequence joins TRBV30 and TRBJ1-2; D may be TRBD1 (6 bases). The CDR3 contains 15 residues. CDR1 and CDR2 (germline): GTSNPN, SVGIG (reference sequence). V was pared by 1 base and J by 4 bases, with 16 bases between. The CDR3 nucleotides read TGTGCCTGGAGTGAGGAGGCAGGGGATATCTATGGCTACACCTTC. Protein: CAWSEEAGDIYGYTF.

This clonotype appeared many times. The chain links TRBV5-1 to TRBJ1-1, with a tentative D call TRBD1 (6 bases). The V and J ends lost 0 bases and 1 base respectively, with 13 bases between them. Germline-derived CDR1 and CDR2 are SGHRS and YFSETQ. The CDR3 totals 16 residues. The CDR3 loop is CASSLVYTGPNTEAFF. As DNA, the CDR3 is TGCGCCAGCAGCTTGGTTTATACAGGGCCGAACACTGAAGCTTTCTTT. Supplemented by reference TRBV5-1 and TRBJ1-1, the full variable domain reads KAGVTQTPRYLIKTRGQQVTLSCSPISGHRSVSWYQQTPGQGLQFLFEYFSETQRNKGNFPGRFSGRQFSNSRSEMNVSTLELGDSALYLCASSLVYTGPNTEAFFGQGTRLTVV.

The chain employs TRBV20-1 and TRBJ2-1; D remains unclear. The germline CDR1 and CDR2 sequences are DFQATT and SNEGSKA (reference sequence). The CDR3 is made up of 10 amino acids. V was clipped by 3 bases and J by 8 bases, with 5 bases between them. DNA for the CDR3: TGCAGTGCTAGCAACCATGAGCAGTTCTTC. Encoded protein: CSASNHEQFF.

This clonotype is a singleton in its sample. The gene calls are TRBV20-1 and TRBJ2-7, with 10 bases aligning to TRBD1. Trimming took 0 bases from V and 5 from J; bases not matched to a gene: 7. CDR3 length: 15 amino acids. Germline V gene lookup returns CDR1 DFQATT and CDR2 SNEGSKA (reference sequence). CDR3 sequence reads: CSARDRRTGGHEQYF. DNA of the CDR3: TGCAGTGCTAGAGATCGGAGGACAGGGGGTCACGAGCAGTACTTC.

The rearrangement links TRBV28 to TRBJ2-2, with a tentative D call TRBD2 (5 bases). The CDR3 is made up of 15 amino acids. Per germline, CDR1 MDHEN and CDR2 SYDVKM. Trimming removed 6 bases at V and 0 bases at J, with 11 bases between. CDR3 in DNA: TGTGCCAGCAGCACCGTCGGGACGAACACCGGGGAGCTGTTTTTT. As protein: CASSTVGTNTGELFF.

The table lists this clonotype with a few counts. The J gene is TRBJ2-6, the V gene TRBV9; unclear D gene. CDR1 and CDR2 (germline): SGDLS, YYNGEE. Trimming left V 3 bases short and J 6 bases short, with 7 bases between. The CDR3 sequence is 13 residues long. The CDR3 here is CASSDGLANVLTF. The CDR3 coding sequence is TGTGCCAGCAGCGATGGATTGGCCAACGTCCTGACTTTC.